This TCR beta chain was recorded in a study of radiation and T cells in renal cell carcinoma. Time point indicated: blood 2 weeks post-SBRT. The sample's treatment: 15 Gy SBRT to primary tumor, nephrectomy 4 weeks later. Serial blood draws occurred at baseline and 2 and 4 weeks post-SBRT. This clone was found once. The repertoire was sequenced with immunoSEQ multiplex PCR; TCRdb's copy has only in-frame clones and lacks some. The sample shows 150,000 to 180,000 clones, 87% of them seen only once. Sequencing used blood, obtained from a patient whose treatment included radiotherapy and nephrectomy. The sequence was collected from a woman aged 45 to 65 with renal cell carcinoma.

The CDR3 DNA is TGTGCCACCAGCAGAGGGGCCCAGCAAGAGACCCAGTACTTC. Protein: CATSRGAQQETQYF. The chain joins TRBV15 to TRBJ2-5, with D uncertain. Germline CDR1 and CDR2: LNHNV and YYDKDF (reference sequence). This CDR3 has 14 amino acids. V lost 1 base and J 2 bases, leaving 8 bases between the germline ends.